These 23 T cell receptor beta chains share one sample of origin, sequenced in a study of cytomegalovirus exposure and HLA in healthy donors. PCR used 60 Vbeta primers and 13 Jbeta primers. Assay used: immunoSEQ multiplex PCR; TCRdb lists only in-frame clones, some missing. Of 100,000 to 150,000 clones listed, roughly 8.3% are singletons. The sequencing sample was made of PBMCs. All receptors derive from a man aged 40-49 years in good health and CMV-seronegative.

This clone has only a few counts. The rearrangement links TRBV10-3 to TRBJ1-6; 9 bases line up with TRBD1. Germline values: CDR1 ENHRY, CDR2 SYGVKD. The CDR3 is 12 residues long. The J segment lost 8 bases and the V segment lost 11 bases, leaving 4 bases of the junction unmatched. CDR3 loop: CAGGQGDSPLHF. In nucleotides, the CDR3 is TGTGCCGGGGGACAGGGTGATTCACCCCTCCACTTT.

This chain links TRBV6-5 with TRBJ1-3, with D maybe TRBD1 (6 bases). V was clipped by 6 bases and J by 0 bases, with 9 bases between them. The germline CDR1 and CDR2 sequences are MNHEY and SVGAGI. The CDR3 sequence is 14 residues long. The CDR3 sequence: CASSGQTSGNTIYF. The CDR3 nucleotides are TGTGCCAGCAGCGGACAGACCTCTGGAAACACCATATATTTT.

CDR3 in amino acids: CASSSQGSSEKLFF. For the CDR3, the DNA is TGTGCCAGCAGCTCCCAGGGATCGTCTGAAAAACTGTTTTTT. The chain links TRBV9 to TRBJ1-4; D might be TRBD1 (5 bases). Looked up from germline, CDR1 is SGDLS and CDR2 is YYNGEE. Trimming removed 4 bases from V and 7 bases from J, with 14 bases in between. This CDR3 has 14 residues.

This clone was counted a few times. The chain has TRBV9 and TRBJ1-5; D is undetermined. This CDR3 region has 14 residues. Germline V gives CDR1 SGDLS, CDR2 YYNGEE. V dropped 1 base and J dropped 5 bases, with 10 bases sitting between them. The CDR3 reads CASSVSAGYQPQHF. CDR3 nucleotides: TGTGCCAGCAGCGTAAGTGCAGGCTATCAGCCCCAGCATTTT.

The V call is TRBV19, the J call TRBJ1-2, with D perhaps TRBD1 (6 bases). This CDR3 is built from 15 residues. Germline CDR1 and CDR2: LNHDA and SQIVND (reference sequence). Deletions cut 3 bases from V and 6 bases from J, with 17 bases between. The CDR3 region is CASSIGPGTFDGYTF. DNA for the CDR3: TGTGCCAGTAGTATCGGACCCGGGACATTCGATGGCTACACCTTC. Full variable domain (missing parts from reference TRBV19 and TRBJ1-2): DGGITQSPKYLFRKEGQNVTLSCEQNLNHDAMYWYRQDPGQGLRLIYYSQIVNDFQKGDIAEGYSVSREKKESFPLTVTSAQKNPTAFYLCASSIGPGTFDGYTFGSGTRLTVV.

About this clone: The junction does not match germline at one end; this may be a read error. This rearrangement joins TRBV7-9 to TRBJ2-2; tentative D call: TRBD1 (5 bases). Germline CDR1 SEHNR, CDR2 FQNEAQ (reference sequence). The length of the CDR3 is 11 residues. The CDR3 sequence is CAAGRTGELFF. The CDR3 coding sequence is TGCGCGGCAGGGCGGACCGGGGAGCTGTTTTTT.

This clone was detected only a few times. The rearrangement links TRBV19 to TRBJ2-1, with TRBD2 matching 9 bases. The CDR3 is 14 amino acids. Losses at the gene ends were 4 bases for V and 6 bases for J; bases not matched to a gene: 4. Germline CDR1 and CDR2: LNHDA and SQIVND (reference sequence). The CDR3 region has the DNA TGTGCCAGTAGTAGAGCGGGGGGCGGCAATGAGCAGTTCTTC. This gives the protein CASSRAGGGNEQFF.

This chain uses TRBV27 with TRBJ1-2; 9 bases agree with TRBD1. The V gene end was trimmed by 6 bases and the J gene end by 2 bases; junction bases not matched to a gene: 4. The CDR3 is 14 amino acids. Germline loops: CDR1 MNHEY, CDR2 SMNVEV (reference sequence). The CDR3 sequence: CASSRDRANYGYTF. The CDR3 region has the DNA TGTGCCAGCAGCCGGGACAGGGCGAACTATGGCTACACCTTC.

The chain carries TRBV5-8 and TRBJ2-1, with a possible D match to TRBD1 (5 bases). V dropped 6 bases and J dropped 2 bases, with 18 bases sitting between them. This CDR3 comprises 16 residues. Germline CDR1 SGHTS, CDR2 YDEGEE. This chain's CDR3 is CASTRGPGLTYNEQFF. CDR3 nucleotide sequence: TGTGCCAGCACCCGCGGACCAGGGTTGACCTACAATGAGCAGTTCTTC.

The rearrangement joins TRBV19 to TRBJ1-3; D is perhaps TRBD1 (5 bases). This CDR3 has 15 residues. Trimming removed 6 bases from V and 0 bases from J, with 12 bases in between. Germline V CDR1 and CDR2: LNHDA, SQIVND (reference sequence). CDR3: CASSRGILSGNTIYF. In nucleotides, the CDR3 is TGTGCCAGTAGCCGGGGGATCCTCTCTGGAAACACCATATATTTT.

The chain recombines TRBV9 with TRBJ1-5; 9 nucleotides line up with TRBD1. V gave up 3 bases and J gave up 1 base; unmatched junction bases: 2. CDR1 and CDR2 (germline): SGDLS, YYNGEE. This CDR3 has 15 amino acids. Here the CDR3 reads CASSAQGASNQPQHF. The CDR3 region has the DNA TGTGCCAGCAGCGCACAGGGGGCAAGCAATCAGCCCCAGCATTTT.

This clone turned up a few times. The chain has TRBV13 and TRBJ1-6; TRBD1 agrees at 7 bases. With 1 base clipped from V and 8 bases from J, the junction kept 8 bases outside the gene matches. CDR1 is PRHDT and CDR2 is FYEKMQ in the germline V gene (reference sequence). The CDR3 consists of 16 residues. The CDR3 spells CASSLDTNRGYSPLHF. The CDR3, as DNA: TGTGCCAGCAGCTTAGATACTAACAGGGGTTATTCACCCCTCCACTTT. Supplemented by reference TRBV13 and TRBJ1-6, the full variable domain reads AAGVIQSPRHLIKEKRETATLKCYPIPRHDTVYWYQQGPGQDPQFLISFYEKMQSDKGSIPDRFSAQQFSDYHSELNMSSLELGDSALYFCASSLDTNRGYSPLHFGNGTRLTVT.

This clone has only a few counts. The rearrangement joins TRBV10-3 to TRBJ1-2; 9 bases are shared with TRBD1. The CDR3 consists of 12 residues. The ends lost 8 bases at V and 2 bases at J; junction bases unmatched: 0. CDR1 is ENHRY and CDR2 is SYGVKD in the germline V gene. The CDR3: CAIGTGNYGYTF. For the CDR3, the DNA is TGTGCCATCGGGACAGGGAACTATGGCTACACCTTC.

The V and J genes are TRBV7-2 and TRBJ2-7; 9 nucleotides align to TRBD1. V was clipped by 3 bases and J by 2 bases; unmatched bases: 8. This CDR3 region has 16 residues. Germline V CDR1 and CDR2: SGHTA, FQGNSA. CDR3 in amino acids: CASSLPPGTGTYEQYF. CDR3 in DNA: TGTGCCAGCAGCTTGCCCCCCGGGACAGGGACCTACGAGCAGTACTTC.

This clone has only a few counts. This chain links TRBV5-1 with TRBJ1-1; a possible D gene is TRBD1 (5 bases). There are 15 residues in the CDR3. V shed 0 bases and J shed 4 bases, with 13 bases lying between them. Germline values: CDR1 SGHRS, CDR2 YFSETQ. CDR3 sequence reads: CASSLEAGRSTEAFF. CDR3 in DNA: TGCGCCAGCAGCTTGGAGGCAGGGAGGAGCACTGAAGCTTTCTTT.

The chain employs TRBV11-2 and TRBJ1-6, with D possibly matching TRBD1 (6 bases). The CDR3 is made up of 15 amino acids. Germline V gene data show CDR1 as SGHAT and CDR2 as FQNNGV. Trimming cost V 5 bases and J 10 bases, with 18 bases left between them. The CDR3, as DNA: TGTGCCAGCAGCGACCGGGACATCGTAATATCACCCCTCCACTTT. It codes for CASSDRDIVISPLHF.

This clone occurred a few times. The chain is built from TRBV11-2 and TRBJ2-5, with TRBD2 matching over 11 bases. There are 16 residues in the CDR3. Per germline, CDR1 SGHAT and CDR2 FQNNGV. The V and J ends lost 5 bases and 6 bases, in that order; junction bases with no gene match: 11. CDR3: CASSDPSGGSRKTQYF. DNA for the CDR3: TGTGCCAGCAGCGACCCTAGCGGGGGGAGTAGGAAGACCCAGTACTTC.

V and J are TRBV2 and TRBJ1-2; D possibly corresponds to TRBD1 (5 bases). The CDR3 is made up of 15 amino acids. V was pared by 5 bases and J by 2 bases, with 15 bases between. Germline V gene data show CDR1 as SNHLY and CDR2 as FYNNEI. CDR3: CASSFLETANYGYTF. The CDR3 nucleotides are TGTGCCAGCAGTTTCCTAGAGACAGCGAACTATGGCTACACCTTC.

The chain employs TRBV7-6 and TRBJ1-2; TRBD1 aligns across 9 bases. The CDR3 loop spans 16 amino acids. With V trimmed by 4 bases and J by 3 bases, 9 bases remained unmatched. Germline assignment: CDR1 SGHVS and CDR2 FNYEAQ. The CDR3 protein is CASSSAGRQGDYGYTF. CDR3 DNA sequence: TGTGCCAGCAGCTCCGCCGGCCGACAGGGGGACTATGGCTACACCTTC.

DNA for the CDR3: TGTGCCAGTAGTATAAGGTTTCGACAGGGGGCGGGCGAGCAGTACTTC. Encoded protein: CASSIRFRQGAGEQYF. V gene TRBV19 combines with J gene TRBJ2-7; 10 bases match TRBD1. The CDR3 spans 16 residues. The germline CDR1 and CDR2 sequences are LNHDA and SQIVND (reference sequence). V shed 2 bases and J 6 bases; nucleotides not matched to a gene: 10.

A single count supports this clone. Other nucleotide sequences from this sample produce the same CDR3. This chain links TRBV5-1 with TRBJ1-2; a weak D match, TRBD1 (6 bases). The germline V gene encodes CDR1 SGHRS and CDR2 YFSETQ. V was shortened by 0 bases and J by 3 bases, with 6 bases between the two germline ends. This CDR3 is 13 amino acids long. The CDR3 loop is CASSLEGDYGYTF. The CDR3 coding sequence is TGCGCCAGCAGCTTGGAGGGGGACTATGGCTACACCTTC. Combining the CDR3 with reference TRBV5-1 and TRBJ1-2 gives the whole variable domain KAGVTQTPRYLIKTRGQQVTLSCSPISGHRSVSWYQQTPGQGLQFLFEYFSETQRNKGNFPGRFSGRQFSNSRSEMNVSTLELGDSALYLCASSLEGDYGYTFGSGTRLTVV.

The J gene is TRBJ1-4, the V gene TRBV4-1; unclear D gene. Trimming cost V 1 base and J 7 bases, with 7 bases left between them. Germline V lookup: CDR1 MGHRA, CDR2 YSYEKL. The CDR3 loop spans 13 amino acids. The DNA for the CDR3 is TGCGCCAGCAGCCAAGGGCAGGCTGAAAAACTGTTTTTT. Its protein is CASSQGQAEKLFF.

This clone was counted between two and nine times. The chain links TRBV10-1 to TRBJ2-3, with 10 bases identical to TRBD2. CDR3 length: 15 residues. J lost 3 bases, V lost 3 bases, and 3 bases had no gene match. Germline values: CDR1 WNHNN, CDR2 SYGVQD (reference sequence). For the CDR3, the DNA is TGCGCCAGCAGTGAAGGACTAGCGGAGACAGATACGCAGTATTTT. Translating it yields CASSEGLAETDTQYF.